Below, 22 T cell receptor beta chains from the same sample are listed, as sequenced in a study of blood T cells in healthy people across ages. The second PCR ran roughly 6 to 11 cycles with a sample-barcoded 5' primer and J-beta primers. TCRdb re-called the 5' RACE reads with MiXCR, one entry per CDR3 protein. This table has roughly 410,000 distinct CDR3 sequences, 50% to 60% appearing once. Source material: blood. The receptors shown here come from a man in his sixties in good health.

This clonotype occurred a few times. The chain links TRBV27 to TRBJ2-6; possibly TRBD1 for D (5 bases). The CDR3 extends over 18 amino acids. Germline CDR1 is MNHEY and CDR2 is SMNVEV (reference sequence). Trimming took 5 bases from V and 0 from J, leaving 17 bases between them. As DNA, the CDR3 is TGTGCCAGCAGTGCACGACAGATAACCCGCTCTGGGGCCAACGTCCTGACTTTC. Translation: CASSARQITRSGANVLTF.

The chain uses TRBV21-1 and TRBJ2-3. TRBV21-1 counts as a pseudogene. The CDR3 totals 15 residues. CDR3 protein: CASSNSNSSTDTQYF. CDR3 bases: TGTGCCAGCAGCAATTCGAACTCTAGCACAGATACGCAGTATTTT.

The chain couples TRBV29-1 to TRBJ2-7; either TRBD1 or TRBD2 may fit D (6 bases each). There are 13 residues in the CDR3. Germline values: CDR1 SQVTM, CDR2 ANQGSEA. V was shortened by 7 bases and J by 0 bases, with 13 bases between the two germline ends. CDR3 in DNA: TGCAGCGCACGGACAGCGGGCTCCTACGAGCAGTACTTC. It codes for CSARTAGSYEQYF.

This clonotype has more than one count but fewer than ten. The chain joins TRBV25-1 to TRBJ2-7; D is perhaps TRBD2 (5 bases). Looked up from germline, CDR1 is MGHDK and CDR2 is SYGVNS. The CDR3 spans 13 residues. Trimming cost V 6 bases and J 6 bases, with 15 bases left between them. The CDR3 bases are TGTGCCAGCAGGGCGGGTAGATCAACCGAGCAGTACTTC. It specifies CASRAGRSTEQYF.

The V call is TRBV7-2, the J call TRBJ2-1, with D possibly called TRBD1 or TRBD2 (7 bases each). The V end was cut by 1 base, the J end by 6 bases, with 16 bases between. Germline assignment: CDR1 SGHTA and CDR2 FQGNSA. The CDR3 is 16 residues long. The CDR3 nucleotides read TGTGCCAGCAGCTTAGGGGGGGGCTACAGGGGCAATGAGCAGTTCTTC. This encodes CASSLGGGYRGNEQFF.

This clonotype was seen a few times. The chain links TRBV7-2 to TRBJ2-1; a possible D gene is TRBD1 (5 bases). There are 15 residues in the CDR3. V was cut by 1 base and J by 0 bases, with 7 bases left in between. Germline CDR1 and CDR2: SGHTA and FQGNSA. The CDR3 region has the DNA TGTGCCAGCAGCTTAGAGGGGCTCTCCTACAATGAGCAGTTCTTC. Amino acid sequence: CASSLEGLSYNEQFF. The whole variable domain, remainder taken from reference TRBV7-2 and TRBJ2-1, is GAGVSQSPSNKVTEKGKDVELRCDPISGHTALYWYRQSLGQGLEFLIYFQGNSAPDKSGLPSDRFSAERTGGSVSTLTIQRTQQEDSAVYLCASSLEGLSYNEQFFGPGTRLTVL.

The CDR3, as DNA: TGTGCCTGGAACCTACAGGGGGCTAATGAAAAACTGTTTTTT. Protein sequence: CAWNLQGANEKLFF. This chain links TRBV30 with TRBJ1-4; 8 bases agree with TRBD1. The CDR3 covers 14 residues. V shed 4 bases, J shed 3 bases, and the junction held 4 bases outside the gene matches. Germline CDR1 is GTSNPN and CDR2 is SVGIG (reference sequence). Filled out from reference TRBV30 and TRBJ1-4, the complete variable domain reads SQTIHQWPATLVQPVGSPLSLECTVEGTSNPNLYWYRQAAGRGLQLLFYSVGIGQISSEVPQNLSASRPQDRQFILSSKKLLLSDSGFYLCAWNLQGANEKLFFGSGTQLSVL.

This CDR3 is CASSLISTDTQYF. The CDR3 DNA reads as TGTGCCAGCAGCTTAATATCCACAGATACGCAGTATTTT. The chain joins TRBV7-2 to TRBJ2-3; D not resolved. CDR3 size: 13 residues. Germline V gives CDR1 SGHTA, CDR2 FQGNSA. Between the trimmed V and J ends, which lost 2 bases and 2 bases, there was a span of 5 bases.

As concerns this clonotype: Germline is not matched at one junction end, which may reflect a read error. The chain combines TRBV10-2 with TRBJ2-2; TRBD2 matches 8 bases. The germline V gene encodes CDR1 WSHSY and CDR2 SAAADI. The CDR3 has 19 residues. The CDR3 spells CVSSEPRRVAGSLSGELFF. In nucleotides, the CDR3 is TGCGTCAGCAGTGAGCCACGACGGGTAGCGGGGTCGTTGAGCGGGGAGCTGTTTTTT.

This clonotype was observed at least ten times. J is TRBJ2-3 and V is TRBV6-1; D possibly corresponds to TRBD1 (5 bases). Trimming took off 8 bases at V and 5 bases at J, with 11 bases between the two ends. Germline V gene sequence: CDR1 MNHNS, CDR2 SASEGT. This CDR3 has 12 residues. The CDR3 sequence: CASVGAGDTQYF. The CDR3 DNA is TGTGCCAGCGTAGGGGCAGGAGATACGCAGTATTTT.

The gene calls are TRBV30 and TRBJ1-2, with unresolved D. This CDR3 contains 15 residues. The V gene lost 3 bases and the J gene lost 0 bases, with 14 bases spanning the gap. In germline, CDR1 is GTSNPN, CDR2 SVGIG (reference sequence). The DNA for the CDR3 is TGTGCCTGGAGCGATTTCAGCTATTCTAACTATGGCTACACCTTC. Protein product: CAWSDFSYSNYGYTF.

V gene TRBV6-6 combines with J gene TRBJ2-5; unclear D gene. The CDR3 sequence is 14 residues long. Germline CDR1 and CDR2: MNHNY and SVGAGI (reference sequence). Between the trimmed V and J ends, which lost 6 bases and 2 bases, there was a span of 13 bases. CDR3 sequence (DNA): TGTGCCAGCAGGCCTTTGACGGTGCAAGAGACCCAGTACTTC. Its translation: CASRPLTVQETQYF.

This clonotype showed up many times. This chain joins TRBV29-1 and TRBJ2-1, with D possibly being TRBD2 (5 bases). The CDR3 loop spans 14 amino acids. Trimming shortened V by 6 bases and J by 0 bases, and 12 bases separated the two germline ends. CDR1 is SQVTM and CDR2 is ANQGSEA in the germline V gene. CDR3 nucleotide sequence: TGCAGCGTCCTAGCTGGGAGCTCCTACAATGAGCAGTTCTTC. Its protein is CSVLAGSSYNEQFF.

This clonotype was seen once. The chain is built from TRBV20-1 and TRBJ1-5; D gene unclear. The CDR3 length is 14 residues. The germline CDR1 and CDR2 sequences are DFQATT and SNEGSKA (reference sequence). The V end was cut by 3 bases, the J end by 0 bases, with 9 bases between. The CDR3, as DNA: TGCAGTGCTAGTTCTGGAGATAGCAATCAGCCCCAGCATTTT. It translates to CSASSGDSNQPQHF.

This clonotype has a handful of counts. The chain joins TRBV28 to TRBJ1-2, with TRBD1 matching 7 bases. The trim removed 5 bases at V and 7 bases at J, leaving 7 bases unmatched. This CDR3 has 13 residues. Looked up from germline, CDR1 is MDHEN and CDR2 is SYDVKM. The CDR3 DNA is TGTGCCAGCAGTCCCGACAGGGTTCGTGGCTACACCTTC. This translates into CASSPDRVRGYTF.

V and J are TRBV5-1 and TRBJ1-1; D is perhaps TRBD1 (6 bases). CDR1 is SGHRS and CDR2 is YFSETQ in the germline V gene. The CDR3 consists of 15 residues. Trimming cost V 0 bases and J 5 bases, with 14 bases left between them. CDR3 region: CASSLATGLRTEAFF. Written as DNA, the CDR3 is TGCGCCAGCAGCTTGGCAACAGGGCTTCGAACTGAAGCTTTCTTT.

In this sample, this clonotype turned up a few times. V is TRBV5-1 and J is TRBJ2-3; tentative D call: TRBD2 (5 bases). This CDR3 has 14 residues. V shed 7 bases and J shed 2 bases, with 14 bases lying between them. The germline CDR1 and CDR2 sequences are SGHRS and YFSETQ. The CDR3 is CASGGQPPTDTQYF. Here the CDR3 DNA reads TGCGCCAGCGGCGGGCAGCCCCCCACAGATACGCAGTATTTT.

Ten or more counts support this clonotype. The V call is TRBV20-1, the J call TRBJ2-6, with 10 positions matching TRBD1. This CDR3 has 16 amino acids. Germline CDR1 and CDR2: DFQATT and SNEGSKA (reference sequence). Unmatched junction bases numbered 6, after V lost 6 bases and J lost 1 base. DNA for the CDR3: TGCAGTGCGCCCGGGACAGGGGTTTCTGGGGCCAACGTCCTGACTTTC. This encodes CSAPGTGVSGANVLTF.

The chain combines TRBV7-2 with TRBJ1-6; possibly TRBD1 for D (5 bases). V shed 5 bases and J shed 7 bases, with 12 bases lying between them. The CDR3 is 14 amino acids. The germline gives CDR1 SGHTA, CDR2 FQGNSA. CDR3 nucleotide sequence: TGTGCCAGCAGCGCCCGGGACTTAAATTCACCCCTCCACTTT. Amino acid sequence: CASSARDLNSPLHF.

The J gene is TRBJ2-2, the V gene TRBV7-9; TRBD1 aligns across 9 bases. Germline CDR1 SEHNR, CDR2 FQNEAQ (reference sequence). Trimming at V came to 4 bases and at J to 4 bases, leaving 7 bases not matched to a gene. CDR3 size: 16 residues. CDR3 nucleotide sequence: TGTGCCAGCAGCTACGGACAGGGGCAGTTCACCGGGGAGCTGTTTTTT. It translates to CASSYGQGQFTGELFF.

This rearrangement joins TRBV20-1 to TRBJ2-7; 11 nucleotides agree with TRBD2. Germline CDR1 reads DFQATT; CDR2 reads SNEGSKA (reference sequence). Losses at the gene ends were 3 bases for V and 3 bases for J; bases not matched to a gene: 7. This CDR3 comprises 15 residues. The CDR3 loop reads CSASVPSGRYYEQYF. CDR3 DNA sequence: TGCAGTGCTAGTGTCCCTAGCGGGAGGTACTACGAGCAGTACTTC.

This clonotype has just a few counts. This sequence joins TRBV7-2 and TRBJ2-5, with D unresolved. The CDR3 has 13 amino acids. CDR1 and CDR2 (germline): SGHTA, FQGNSA. Between the trimmed V and J ends, which lost 5 bases and 3 bases, there was a span of 10 bases. The CDR3 nucleotides are TGTGCCAGCAGCCCAGGACGTAAAGAGACCCAGTACTTC. This gives the protein CASSPGRKETQYF. The full variable domain, in which reference TRBV7-2 and TRBJ2-5 provide the parts outside the CDR3, is GAGVSQSPSNKVTEKGKDVELRCDPISGHTALYWYRQSLGQGLEFLIYFQGNSAPDKSGLPSDRFSAERTGGSVSTLTIQRTQQEDSAVYLCASSPGRKETQYFGPGTRLLVL.